This T cell receptor (beta chain) was sequenced in a study of response to subunit inactivated influenza vaccine. MiXCR, applied by TCRdb to the RT-PCR reads, yields one record per CDR3 protein. This sample has around 750,000 distinct CDR3 sequences; 21% occur once, and the top ten carry roughly 10%. From germline, CDR1 is SGHVS and CDR2 FQNEAQ. The V end lost 5 bases, the J end lost 7 bases, and 20 bases lay between the germline ends. CDR3 length equals 16 residues. This clonotype was obtained from a man over 45 who received an inactivated influenza vaccine. Sample: PBMCs from blood, taken more than 4 days after vaccination. V gene TRBV7-8 combines with J gene TRBJ1-4; TRBD1 is a possible D gene (5 bases). The CDR3 region has the DNA TGTGCCAGCAGCGTTAACGCCGGGACCGCTTTTGAAAAACTGTTTTTT. It yields the protein CASSVNAGTAFEKLFF.